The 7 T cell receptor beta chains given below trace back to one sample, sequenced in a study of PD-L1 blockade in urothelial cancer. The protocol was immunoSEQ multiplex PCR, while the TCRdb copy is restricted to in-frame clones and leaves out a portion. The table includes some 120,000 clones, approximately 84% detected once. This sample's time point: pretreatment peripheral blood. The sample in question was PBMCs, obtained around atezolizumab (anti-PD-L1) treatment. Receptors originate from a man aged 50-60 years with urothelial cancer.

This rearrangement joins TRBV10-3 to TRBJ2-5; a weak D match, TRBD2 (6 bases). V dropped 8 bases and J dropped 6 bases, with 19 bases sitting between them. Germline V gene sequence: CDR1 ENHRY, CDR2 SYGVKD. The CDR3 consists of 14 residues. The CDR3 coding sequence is TGTGCCATCCGCCCTTCGCCGGGAGTGAAGACCCAGTACTTC. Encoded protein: CAIRPSPGVKTQYF.

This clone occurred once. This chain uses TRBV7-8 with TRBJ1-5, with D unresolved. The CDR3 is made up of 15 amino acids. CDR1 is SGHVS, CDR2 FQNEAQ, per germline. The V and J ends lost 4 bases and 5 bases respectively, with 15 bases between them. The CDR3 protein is CASSSTSQVDQPQHF. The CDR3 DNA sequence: TGTGCCAGCAGCTCGACCTCCCAGGTAGATCAGCCCCAGCATTTT.

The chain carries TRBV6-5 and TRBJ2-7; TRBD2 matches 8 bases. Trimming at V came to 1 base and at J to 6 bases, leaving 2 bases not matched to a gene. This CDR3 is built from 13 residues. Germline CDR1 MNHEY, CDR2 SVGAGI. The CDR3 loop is CASSYYREGEQYF. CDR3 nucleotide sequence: TGTGCCAGCAGTTACTACCGGGAGGGCGAGCAGTACTTC.

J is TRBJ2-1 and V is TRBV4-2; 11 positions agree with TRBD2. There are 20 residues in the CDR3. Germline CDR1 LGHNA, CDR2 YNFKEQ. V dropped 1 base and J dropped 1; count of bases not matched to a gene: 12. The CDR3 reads CASSQVTTSGNLPSYNEQFF. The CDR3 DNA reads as TGTGCCAGCAGCCAAGTCACGACTAGCGGGAATTTACCTTCCTACAATGAGCAGTTCTTC.

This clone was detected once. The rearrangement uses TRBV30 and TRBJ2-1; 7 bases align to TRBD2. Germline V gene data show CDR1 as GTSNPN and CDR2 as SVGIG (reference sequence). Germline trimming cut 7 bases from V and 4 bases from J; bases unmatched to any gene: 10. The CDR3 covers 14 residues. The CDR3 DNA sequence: TGTGCCTCCCGACCTGGGGGACTATACAATGAGCAGTTCTTC. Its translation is CASRPGGLYNEQFF.

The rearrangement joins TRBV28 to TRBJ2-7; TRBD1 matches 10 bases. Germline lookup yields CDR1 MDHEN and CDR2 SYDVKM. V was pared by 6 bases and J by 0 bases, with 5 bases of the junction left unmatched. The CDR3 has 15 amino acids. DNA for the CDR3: TGTGCCAGCAGACCATGGACAGGGGGCTCCTACGAGCAGTACTTC. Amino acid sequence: CASRPWTGGSYEQYF.

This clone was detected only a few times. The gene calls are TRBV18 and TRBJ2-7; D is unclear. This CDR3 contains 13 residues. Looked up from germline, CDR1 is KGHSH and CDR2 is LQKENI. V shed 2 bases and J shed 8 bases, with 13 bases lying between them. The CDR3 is CASSPEWQAKQYF. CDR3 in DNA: TGTGCCAGCTCACCAGAGTGGCAGGCTAAGCAGTACTTC. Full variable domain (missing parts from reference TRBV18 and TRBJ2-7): NAGVMQNPRHLVRRRGQEARLRCSPMKGHSHVYWYRQLPEEGLKFMVYLQKENIIDESGMPKERFSAEFPKEGPSILRIQQVVRGDSAAYFCASSPEWQAKQYFGPGTRLTVT.